Listed below are T cell receptor beta chains from one sample, sequenced in a study of T cell changes during pregnancy in multiple sclerosis. Generated by immunoSEQ multiplex PCR, the TCRdb table keeps only in-frame clones and is missing some. Of fewer than 70,000 clones detected, more than 75% appear once; the ten largest clones hold 1.4%. Sample: peripheral blood, taken in the third trimester of pregnancy. The receptors shown here come from a female donor with multiple sclerosis, enrolled in a pregnancy study. The CDR3 runs from the conserved cysteine through the conserved F or W. A D gene is named only where the DNA matches it firmly. Where a row states a size, it is once, few, many or the class of an expanded clone; other rows omit it.

d_call	v_call	clone_size	j_call	cdr3_nt	cdr3_aa
.	TRBV7-9	.	TRBJ1-3	TGTGCCAGCAGCTTTGCAGGATCATTCGGAAACACCATATATTTT	CASSFAGSFGNTIYF
TRBD1	TRBV19	.	TRBJ2-7	TGTGCCAGCCGCCGGGACAGGGGCTCCTACGAGCAGTACTTC	CASRRDRGSYEQYF
TRBD1	TRBV15	.	TRBJ1-1	TGTGCCACCAGCAGAGATCCTTGGACAGGGCGAACTGAAGCTTTCTTT	CATSRDPWTGRTEAFF
TRBD1	TRBV4-1	.	TRBJ1-1	TGCGCCAGCAGCCACTTGGGACAGCGGAACACTGAAGCTTTCTTT	CASSHLGQRNTEAFF
.	TRBV4-1	.	TRBJ2-5	TGCGCCAGCAGCCAGGGGACTCTGAAGACCCAGTACTTC	CASSQGTLKTQYF
.	TRBV5-6	.	TRBJ1-6	TGTGCCAGCAGCCCTACCCAACAGGGCCTGGATTCACCCCTCCACTTT	CASSPTQQGLDSPLHF
.	TRBV7-3	.	TRBJ2-2	TGTGCCAGCAGCTTAAACCGCGGCACCGGGGAGCTGTTTTTT	CASSLNRGTGELFF
.	TRBV11-2	.	TRBJ1-1	TGTGCCAGCAGCTCCGTCCCCCTGCCCCGGGGCACTGAAGCTTTCTTT	CASSSVPLPRGTEAFF
.	TRBV7-6	.	TRBJ2-1	TGTGCCAGCAGCTTAGAAGGCGGGGTCGCCTACAATGAGCAGTTCTTC	CASSLEGGVAYNEQFF
.	TRBV19	.	TRBJ1-5	TGTGCCAGTAGTATAACATCTTGGGAGGTCCAGCATTTT	CASSITSWEVQHF
.	TRBV19	.	TRBJ1-4	TGTGCCAGTAGTACCTTTGCCAGGCCTAATGAAAAACTGTTTTTT	CASSTFARPNEKLFF
.	TRBV28	.	TRBJ1-1	TGTGCCAGCAGTTTGAGTACGACTGGCGCTTTCTTT	CASSLSTTGAFF
TRBD1	TRBV25-1	.	TRBJ1-1	TGTGCCAGCAGTAGACAGGGGGAACTCACTGAAGCTTTCTTT	CASSRQGELTEAFF
TRBD2	TRBV5-1	.	TRBJ2-1	TGCGCCAGCAGCTTGAGGTTAGCGGGGGGGAACAATGAGCAGTTCTTC	CASSLRLAGGNNEQFF
.	TRBV6-1	.	TRBJ1-2	TGTGCCAGCAGTGAGCTCCGGACTACATATAGGGCTAACTATGGCTACACCTTC	CASSELRTTYRANYGYTF
TRBD2	TRBV6-4	.	TRBJ2-3	TGTGCCAGCAGTGCTAGCGGGGGCACAGATACGCAGTATTTT	CASSASGGTDTQYF
.	TRBV7-2	once	TRBJ2-7	TGTGCCAAGCCTACGGACAGACTCTCCGAGCAGTACTTC	CAKPTDRLSEQYF
.	TRBV5-1	.	TRBJ2-6	TGCGCCAGCAGCTTGGTAGTCTCTGGGGCCAACGTCCTGACTTTC	CASSLVVSGANVLTF
.	TRBV12-5	.	TRBJ1-1	TGTGCTAGTGGTTTGGTCAACAGGGTAACTGAAGCTTTCTTT	CASGLVNRVTEAFF
.	TRBV2	.	TRBJ2-5	TGTGCCAGCAGTGAAAACTACCGCCAAGAGACCCAGTACTTC	CASSENYRQETQYF
TRBD1	TRBV18	once	TRBJ1-2	TGTGCCAGCTCACCCCTGGGGGGACAGGGAGTTTATGGCTACACCTTC	CASSPLGGQGVYGYTF
.	TRBV11-3	.	TRBJ1-1	TGTGCCAGCAGTACAGGTCCCGGTGAAGCTTTCTTT	CASSTGPGEAFF
.	TRBV7-9	.	TRBJ1-1	TGTGCCAGCAGTTCCACAGAGAACACTGAAGCTTTCTTT	CASSSTENTEAFF
TRBD1	TRBV11-2	once	TRBJ1-2	TGTGCCAGCAGCTTAGAAACCACAGGGGCTGGCTACACCTTC	CASSLETTGAGYTF
.	TRBV11-1	.	TRBJ2-7	TGTGCCAGCAGCCTAGATCTTGGGGGCCGGGACTCCTACGAGCAGTACTTC	CASSLDLGGRDSYEQYF
.	TRBV6-4	.	TRBJ2-6	TGTGCCAGCAGTGACAGGGGCTCTGGGGCCAACGTCCTGACTTTC	CASSDRGSGANVLTF
.	TRBV7-2	.	TRBJ1-4	TGTGCCAGCAGCTTTTCCAGTGAGGGTTATAATGAAAAACTGTTTTTT	CASSFSSEGYNEKLFF